A selection of T cell receptor beta chains follows, all from one sample in a study of cytomegalovirus exposure and HLA in healthy donors. Libraries were prepared by immunoSEQ multiplex PCR; TCRdb keeps only in-frame clonotypes and omits some of them. In the table there are about 140,000 clones, about 8.9% of which are singletons. Material: PBMCs. The receptors derive from a man between 50 and 59 years old in good health and CMV-seronegative. Both conserved end residues are part of each CDR3. A D gene is named only where the DNA matches it firmly. Some rows mark clone size as missing; the rest say once, few, many or name a class of expanded clone.

D gene	V gene	J gene	clone size	CDR3 length	CDR3 protein	CDR3 DNA
TRBD2	TRBV2	TRBJ2-1	few	15	CASRESGALYNEQFF	TGTGCCAGCAGGGAAAGCGGGGCCCTTTACAATGAGCAGTTCTTC
TRBD1	TRBV6-5	TRBJ1-4	few	15	CASSYSGTGDEKLFF	TGTGCCAGCAGTTACTCAGGGACAGGGGATGAAAAACTGTTTTTT
-	TRBV30	TRBJ1-2	few	12	CAWRETGYGYTF	TGTGCCTGGAGGGAAACGGGCTATGGCTACACCTTC
TRBD1	TRBV18	TRBJ2-1	-	15	CASSPGTGAVDEQFF	TGTGCCAGCTCGCCCGGGACAGGGGCGGTGGATGAGCAGTTCTTC
TRBD1	TRBV4-1	TRBJ1-4	-	14	CASTLGTGGEKLFF	TGCGCCAGCACCCTCGGGACAGGGGGTGAAAAACTGTTTTTT
-	TRBV6-5	TRBJ2-5	-	13	CASSHRVLETQYF	TGTGCCAGCAGCCACAGGGTACTGGAGACCCAGTACTTC
-	TRBV5-1	TRBJ2-2	few	15	CASSDASLFPGELFF	TGCGCCAGCAGCGATGCTAGTTTATTCCCCGGGGAGCTGTTTTTT
-	TRBV5-1	TRBJ2-2	-	15	CASSLVQSNTGELFF	TGCGCCAGCAGCTTGGTACAGTCGAACACCGGGGAGCTGTTTTTT
-	TRBV18	TRBJ1-5	few	13	CASSGGGFQPQHF	TGTGCCAGCTCCGGCGGGGGATTTCAGCCCCAGCATTTT
TRBD2	TRBV14	TRBJ2-3	few	15	CASGNAGGPRFTQYF	TGTGCCAGCGGGAACGCGGGGGGCCCACGCTTTACGCAGTATTTT
TRBD2	TRBV27	TRBJ2-5	-	16	CASIPAGGKPQETQYF	TGTGCCAGCATCCCGGCGGGAGGAAAACCGCAAGAGACCCAGTACTTC
-	TRBV6-1	TRBJ1-5	few	14	CASSQSGSNQPQHF	TGTGCCAGCTCCCAGAGCGGCAGCAATCAGCCCCAGCATTTT
TRBD2	TRBV6-6	TRBJ2-1	few	15	CASSYSGGAINEQFF	TGTGCCAGCAGTTACAGCGGGGGGGCGATCAATGAGCAGTTCTTC
TRBD1	TRBV6-1	TRBJ2-3	-	16	CASSEAWTGATDTQYF	TGTGCCAGCAGTGAAGCGTGGACAGGGGCCACAGATACGCAGTATTTT
TRBD1	TRBV18	TRBJ1-1	-	15	CASSGQGGGNTEAFF	TGTGCCAGCTCCGGACAGGGAGGAGGAAACACTGAAGCTTTCTTT
-	TRBV9	TRBJ2-2	few	15	CASSVLAGHTGELFF	TGTGCCAGCAGCGTTCTCGCAGGGCACACCGGGGAGCTGTTTTTT
-	TRBV11-2	TRBJ2-5	few	15	CASSFLLSGQETQYF	TGTGCCAGCAGCTTCCTGCTGTCAGGACAAGAGACCCAGTACTTC
TRBD2	TRBV2	TRBJ2-2	-	18	CASSEALGGGLRIGELFF	TGTGCCAGCAGTGAAGCGCTCGGGGGGGGCTTAAGGATCGGGGAGCTGTTTTTT
TRBD2	TRBV6-1	TRBJ2-1	-	15	CASRGAGVSRNEQFF	TGTGCCAGCAGAGGAGCGGGAGTGAGTAGGAATGAGCAGTTCTTC
-	TRBV19	TRBJ1-4	-	15	CASSIAQGANEKLFF	TGTGCCAGTAGTATAGCTCAGGGCGCTAATGAAAAACTGTTTTTT
TRBD1	TRBV18	TRBJ1-1	-	15	CASSLGQTGGTEAFF	TGTGCCAGCTCGCTGGGACAGACCGGGGGCACTGAAGCTTTCTTT
TRBD1	TRBV28	TRBJ1-5	few	14	CASTPDRGNQPQHF	TGTGCCAGCACCCCAGACAGGGGCAATCAGCCCCAGCATTTT
-	TRBV13	TRBJ2-1	-	14	CAGSSARTYNEQFF	TGTGCCGGCTCCTCTGCGCGGACCTACAATGAGCAGTTCTTC
TRBD2	TRBV5-4	TRBJ2-7	-	16	CASSLGFGGGRSEQYF	TGTGCCAGCAGCTTGGGGTTCGGGGGGGGCCGTTCTGAGCAGTACTTC
TRBD2	TRBV27	TRBJ2-7	few	13	CASSGTSRLEQYF	TGTGCCAGCAGTGGGACTAGCCGGTTAGAGCAGTACTTC
-	TRBV9	TRBJ2-1	few	11	CASSPRGEQFF	TGTGCCAGCAGCCCGAGAGGCGAGCAGTTCTTC
-	TRBV27	TRBJ2-4	few	13	CASTDEGKNIQYF	TGTGCCAGCACCGACGAGGGCAAAAACATTCAGTACTTC